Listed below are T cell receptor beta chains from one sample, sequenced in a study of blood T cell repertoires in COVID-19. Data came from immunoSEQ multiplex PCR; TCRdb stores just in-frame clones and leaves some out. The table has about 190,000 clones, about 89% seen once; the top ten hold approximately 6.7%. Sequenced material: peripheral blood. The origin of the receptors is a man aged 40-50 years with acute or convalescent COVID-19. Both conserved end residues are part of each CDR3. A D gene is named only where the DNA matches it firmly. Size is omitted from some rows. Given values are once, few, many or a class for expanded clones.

CDR3nt: TGTGCCTGGAGTGAGGGGGGGTTCAGCCAGCCCCAGCATTTT; CDR3aa: CAWSEGGFSQPQHF; len: 14; d_gene: NA; j_gene: TRBJ1-5; v_gene: TRBV30; abundance: NA
CDR3nt: TGCGCCAGCAGCTTAGCAGGGGAATCCGGGGAGCTGTTTTTT; CDR3aa: CASSLAGESGELFF; len: 14; d_gene: NA; j_gene: TRBJ2-2; v_gene: TRBV5-1; abundance: NA
CDR3nt: TGTGCCAGCAGAATCCGCCGAACAGGGGGCACTGAAGCTTTCTTT; CDR3aa: CASRIRRTGGTEAFF; len: 15; d_gene: TRBD1; j_gene: TRBJ1-1; v_gene: TRBV2; abundance: NA
CDR3nt: TGCGCCAGCAGCTCGTCGGACAGGCCTCCTCTAGGCTATGGCTACACCTTC; CDR3aa: CASSSSDRPPLGYGYTF; len: 17; d_gene: TRBD1; j_gene: TRBJ1-2; v_gene: TRBV5-1; abundance: NA
CDR3nt: TGTGCCAGCAGTGACGAGGAGACCCAGTACTTC; CDR3aa: CASSDEETQYF; len: 11; d_gene: NA; j_gene: TRBJ2-5; v_gene: TRBV2; abundance: once
CDR3nt: TGCGCCAGCAGCGCGGGACCTACTGGCTACACCTTC; CDR3aa: CASSAGPTGYTF; len: 12; d_gene: NA; j_gene: TRBJ1-2; v_gene: TRBV5-1; abundance: NA
CDR3nt: TGTGCCAGTAGTATAGAAGACAGGGAGGACTATGGCTACACCTTC; CDR3aa: CASSIEDREDYGYTF; len: 15; d_gene: TRBD1; j_gene: TRBJ1-2; v_gene: TRBV19; abundance: NA
CDR3nt: TGTGCCAGCAGCCTAGGGGGAAGAGAGACCCAGTACTTC; CDR3aa: CASSLGGRETQYF; len: 13; d_gene: NA; j_gene: TRBJ2-5; v_gene: TRBV5-6; abundance: NA
CDR3nt: TGTGCCAGCAGTGGAACAGTGTTCACAGATACGCAGTATTTT; CDR3aa: CASSGTVFTDTQYF; len: 14; d_gene: NA; j_gene: TRBJ2-3; v_gene: TRBV6-2/TRBV6-3; abundance: few
CDR3nt: TGTGCCAGCAGCTCTGACGGTAAGGGCGGGGCCCCAGAGACCCAGTACTTC; CDR3aa: CASSSDGKGGAPETQYF; len: 17; d_gene: NA; j_gene: TRBJ2-5; v_gene: TRBV5-6; abundance: NA
CDR3nt: TGTGCCAGCAGGTACAGGGGTCTGAGCACTGAAGCTTTCTTT; CDR3aa: CASRYRGLSTEAFF; len: 14; d_gene: TRBD1; j_gene: TRBJ1-1; v_gene: TRBV6-5; abundance: NA